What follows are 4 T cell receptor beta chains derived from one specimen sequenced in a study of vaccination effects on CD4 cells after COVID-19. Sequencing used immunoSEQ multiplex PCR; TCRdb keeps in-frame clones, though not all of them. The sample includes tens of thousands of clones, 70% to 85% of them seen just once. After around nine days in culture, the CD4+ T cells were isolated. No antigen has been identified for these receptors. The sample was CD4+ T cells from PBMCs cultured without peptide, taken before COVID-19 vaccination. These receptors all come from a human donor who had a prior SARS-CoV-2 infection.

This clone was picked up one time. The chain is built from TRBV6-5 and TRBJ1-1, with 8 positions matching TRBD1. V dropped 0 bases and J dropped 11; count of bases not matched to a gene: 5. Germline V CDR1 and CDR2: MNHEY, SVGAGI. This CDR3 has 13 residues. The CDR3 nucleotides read TGTGCCAGCAGTTACTCTCGACAGGGGTTGGCTTTCTTT. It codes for CASSYSRQGLAFF.

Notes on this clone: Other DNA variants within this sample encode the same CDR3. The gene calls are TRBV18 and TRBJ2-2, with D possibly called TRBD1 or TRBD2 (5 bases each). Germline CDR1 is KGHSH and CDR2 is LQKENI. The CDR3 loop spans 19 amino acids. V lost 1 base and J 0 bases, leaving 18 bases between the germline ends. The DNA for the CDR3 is TGTGCCAGCTCACCACTGGGGGAAAATCTTATCCCGAACACCGGGGAGCTGTTTTTT. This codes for CASSPLGENLIPNTGELFF.

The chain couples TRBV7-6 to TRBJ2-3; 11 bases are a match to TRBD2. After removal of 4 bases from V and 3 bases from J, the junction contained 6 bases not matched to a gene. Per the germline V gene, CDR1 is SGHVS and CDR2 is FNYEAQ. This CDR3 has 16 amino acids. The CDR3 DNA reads TGTGCCAGCAGCTCAAAACTAGCGGGGGTAACAGATACGCAGTATTTT. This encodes CASSSKLAGVTDTQYF.

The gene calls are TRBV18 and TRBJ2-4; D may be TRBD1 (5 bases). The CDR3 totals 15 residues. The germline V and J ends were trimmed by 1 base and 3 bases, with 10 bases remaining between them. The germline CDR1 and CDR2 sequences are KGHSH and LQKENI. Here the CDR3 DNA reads TGTGCCAGCTCACCACTTTCAGGGTTCAAAAACATTCAGTACTTC. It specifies CASSPLSGFKNIQYF.